The next 15 T cell receptor beta chains were all read from a single sample in a study of shared clonotypes between healthy human individuals. Positively selected for CCR7, the CD45RO-negative cells used as naive CD8 cells excluded terminally differentiated effector memory CD45RA+ cells. Assay: immunoSEQ multiplex PCR; the TCRdb copy retains only in-frame clones and omits some. This sample carries fewer than 700,000 clones, approximately 95% of them seen once, and the ten largest clones take over 0.1%. The sample taken for sequencing was naive CD8+ T cells sorted from blood. Every receptor here comes from a woman in her thirties in good health.

This chain connects TRBV6-1 to TRBJ2-7, with TRBD2 as a possible D gene (5 bases). Germline lookup yields CDR1 MNHNS and CDR2 SASEGT. The CDR3 runs 14 residues. V was pared by 2 bases and J by 5 bases, with 13 bases between. The CDR3 DNA follows: TGTGCCAGCAGTGAAATAACGGGGTTTAACGAGCAGTACTTC. It is translated as CASSEITGFNEQYF.

The CDR3 protein is CASSLARATESAGELFF. The CDR3 DNA follows: TGCGCCAGCAGCTTGGCCCGAGCTACCGAGTCTGCCGGGGAGCTGTTTTTT. The chain recombines TRBV5-1 with TRBJ2-2; D gene ambiguous. V lost 0 bases and J 6 bases, leaving 18 bases between the germline ends. There are 17 residues in the CDR3. The germline gives CDR1 SGHRS, CDR2 YFSETQ.

This clone was recorded only once. Other DNA sequences in this specimen translate into the identical CDR3. The chain couples TRBV28 to TRBJ1-1; maybe TRBD1 (5 bases). The CDR3 has 14 amino acids. V gave up 3 bases and J gave up 1 base, with 9 bases separating them. The germline V gene has CDR1 MDHEN and CDR2 SYDVKM. The CDR3 coding sequence is TGTGCCAGCAGTTTTGCGGGGGGGAACACTGAAGCTTTCTTT. The encoded protein is CASSFAGGNTEAFF.

This chain links TRBV7-6 with TRBJ1-3; 7 bases are shared with TRBD1. Germline V gene lookup returns CDR1 SGHVS and CDR2 FNYEAQ. CDR3 length: 18 residues. V gave up 0 bases and J gave up 0 bases; unmatched junction bases: 8. The CDR3 protein is CASSLARQGEGSGNTIYF. The CDR3 region has the DNA TGTGCCAGCAGCTTAGCCCGACAGGGAGAGGGCTCTGGAAACACCATATATTTT. The full variable domain, rest sourced from reference TRBV7-6 and TRBJ1-3, is GAGVSQSPRYKVTKRGQDVALRCDPISGHVSLYWYRQALGQGPEFLTYFNYEAQQDKSGLPNDRFSAERPEGSISTLTIQRTEQRDSAMYRCASSLARQGEGSGNTIYFGEGSWLTVV.

V gene TRBV4-1 combines with J gene TRBJ2-7, with D possibly being TRBD1 (5 bases). The CDR3 spans 14 residues. Trimming stripped 0 bases from V and 6 bases from J, with 12 bases between. From germline, CDR1 is MGHRA and CDR2 YSYEKL. In DNA, the CDR3 is TGCGCCAGCAGCCAAGACCGGAGCACAGGCGAGCAGTACTTC. Protein sequence: CASSQDRSTGEQYF.

The chain carries TRBV11-2 and TRBJ2-5; the match to TRBD1 covers 8 bases. The closer fit of TRBJ2-7 to the DNA end suggests the J call may be wrong. Germline CDR1 SGHAT, CDR2 FQNNGV. This CDR3 comprises 17 residues. The CDR3 DNA sequence: TGTGCCAGCAGCTCAGGCAGAGGACAGGGACTTACCTACGAGCAGTACTTC. Protein sequence: CASSSGRGQGLTYEQYF.

This clone appeared a single time. The V gene is TRBV5-6, the J gene TRBJ2-1, with 7 bases lining up with TRBD1. The CDR3 has 16 residues. CDR1 and CDR2 from the germline V gene are SGHDT and YYEEEE. The junction had 7 bases not matched to a gene; V was cut back by 3 bases and J by 1 base. The CDR3 region has the DNA TGTGCCAGCAGCTCTATGGGACAGATATCCTACAATGAGCAGTTCTTC. This encodes CASSSMGQISYNEQFF.

The J gene is TRBJ2-7, the V gene TRBV28; maybe TRBD2 (6 bases). CDR1 is MDHEN and CDR2 is SYDVKM in the germline V gene. CDR3 length: 16 residues. The V and J ends lost 5 bases and 0 bases respectively, with 17 bases between them. CDR3 in DNA: TGTGCCAGCAGTAGCGCTAGCGAATGGGACTCCTACGAGCAGTACTTC. Translating gives CASSSASEWDSYEQYF.

The V gene is TRBV27, the J gene TRBJ2-2; maybe TRBD2 (7 bases). V was shortened by 6 bases and J by 4 bases, with 12 bases between the two germline ends. Looked up from germline, CDR1 is MNHEY and CDR2 is SMNVEV (reference sequence). The CDR3 consists of 14 residues. The CDR3 reads CASSRRGPTGELFF. The CDR3 DNA is TGTGCCAGCAGCAGGCGGGGGCCCACCGGGGAGCTGTTTTTT.

This rearrangement joins TRBV7-8 to TRBJ2-6, with 9 positions matching TRBD1. The CDR3 totals 18 residues. CDR1 and CDR2 from the germline V gene are SGHVS and FQNEAQ. V shed 4 bases and J 0 bases; nucleotides not matched to a gene: 7. DNA for the CDR3: TGTGCCAGCAGCTACAGCGGGACAGGGCTCTCTGGGGCCAACGTCCTGACTTTC. Translated: CASSYSGTGLSGANVLTF. Looking up the rest from reference TRBV7-8 and TRBJ2-6 gives the full variable domain: GAGVSQSPRYKVAKRGQDVALRCDPISGHVSLFWYQQALGQGPEFLTYFQNEAQLDKSGLPSDRFFAERPEGSVSTLKIQRTQQEDSAVYLCASSYSGTGLSGANVLTFGAGSRLTVL.

This clone has just a few counts. The CDR3 coding sequence is TGTGCCAGTACAGGGGTAGGCAATCAGCCCCAGCATTTT. Protein sequence: CASTGVGNQPQHF. The chain uses TRBV28 and TRBJ1-5, with 7 bases matching TRBD1. Germline-derived CDR1 and CDR2 are MDHEN and SYDVKM. Losses at the gene ends were 9 bases for V and 2 bases for J; bases not matched to a gene: 4. This CDR3 is 13 amino acids long.

This sequence joins TRBV6-1 and TRBJ1-5; possibly TRBD1 for D (5 bases). The germline gives CDR1 MNHNS, CDR2 SASEGT. Trimming removed 7 bases from V and 2 bases from J, with 15 bases in between. CDR3 length equals 15 residues. The CDR3 is CASNWVGRGNQPQHF. The DNA for the CDR3 is TGTGCCAGCAATTGGGTGGGGCGCGGCAATCAGCCCCAGCATTTT.

The chain has TRBV28 and TRBJ1-5; 7 bases align to TRBD1. Germline CDR1 MDHEN, CDR2 SYDVKM. The CDR3 covers 14 residues. V shed 7 bases, J shed 6 bases, and the junction held 9 bases outside the gene matches. The CDR3 DNA reads as TGTGCCAGCACCAGGGGGGTCGCCAGTCAGCCCCAGCATTTT. Amino acid sequence: CASTRGVASQPQHF.

This chain uses TRBV9 with TRBJ1-2, with D unresolved. With 6 bases removed from V and 0 bases from J, the gap between germline ends came to 9 bases. The CDR3 consists of 13 residues. Germline lookup yields CDR1 SGDLS and CDR2 YYNGEE. The CDR3 DNA reads TGTGCCAGCATGACCAATCCTAACTATGGCTACACCTTC. It encodes CASMTNPNYGYTF.

CDR3 in amino acids: CASSPGLAGETQYF. Written as DNA, the CDR3 is TGTGCCAGCAGCCCTGGACTAGCGGGAGAGACCCAGTACTTC. This chain uses TRBV7-2 with TRBJ2-5; 11 bases are a match to TRBD2. Germline values: CDR1 SGHTA, CDR2 FQGNSA. The CDR3 totals 14 residues. The ends lost 5 bases at V and 4 bases at J; junction bases unmatched: 3.